This entry lists 30 T cell receptor beta chains sequenced from one sample in a study of Graves' ophthalmopathy and Graves' hyperthyroidism. Scientists amplified the TCR beta CDR3 regions from RNA transcripts. Second-round multiplex PCR followed a first-round RT-PCR using HTBI primers. Each CDR3 protein gets one entry after TCRdb re-called the multiplex PCR reads with MiXCR. This sample has around 1,000,000 distinct CDR3 sequences, with roughly two fifths found just once. Input material: peripheral blood or thyroid tissue (not recorded which). The receptors derive from an adult man with Graves' hyperthyroidism.

The chain links TRBV12-3 or TRBV12-4 to TRBJ1-2; 9 nucleotides agree with TRBD1. This CDR3 contains 15 residues. Unmatched junction bases numbered 10, after V lost 7 bases and J lost 4 bases. The CDR3 spells CASTGTGKDLYGYTF. CDR3 nucleotide sequence: TGTGCCAGCACAGGGACAGGGAAGGACCTCTATGGCTACACCTTC.

This clonotype has ten or more counts. The V gene is TRBV5-1, the J gene TRBJ2-5, with TRBD2 matching 14 bases. Germline V gene lookup returns CDR1 SGHRS and CDR2 YFSETQ. This CDR3 is 19 amino acids long. With V trimmed by 4 bases and J by 0 bases, 11 bases remained unmatched. The CDR3 spells CASSPSRTSGRTNQETQYF. In DNA form, the CDR3 reads TGCGCCAGCAGCCCGAGTCGGACTAGCGGGAGGACCAACCAAGAGACCCAGTACTTC.

The J gene is TRBJ2-7, the V gene TRBV9; possibly TRBD1 for D (6 bases). The germline V gene encodes CDR1 SGDLS and CDR2 YYNGEE. CDR3 length equals 14 residues. The V end was cut by 6 bases, the J end by 0 bases, with 13 bases between. This CDR3 reads CASKFGQNSYEQYF. DNA of the CDR3: TGTGCCAGCAAATTCGGACAGAACTCCTACGAGCAGTACTTC.

The J gene is TRBJ2-3, the V gene TRBV15, with a tentative D call TRBD1 (6 bases). The ends were cut back, 1 base at V and 1 base at J, with 15 bases in the middle. Germline CDR1 LNHNV, CDR2 YYDKDF (reference sequence). The CDR3 runs 17 residues. This CDR3 reads CATSRGRFSGGTDTQYF. As DNA, the CDR3 is TGTGCCACCAGCAGAGGTCGATTTTCAGGGGGCACAGATACGCAGTATTTT.

The J gene is TRBJ1-2, the V gene TRBV20-1; 7 positions match TRBD1. The germline gives CDR1 DFQATT, CDR2 SNEGSKA (reference sequence). The CDR3 totals 13 residues. The V gene end was trimmed by 3 bases and the J gene end by 4 bases; junction bases not matched to a gene: 5. This CDR3 is CSARVGQTYGYTF. The CDR3 DNA reads as TGCAGTGCTAGGGTGGGACAGACCTATGGCTACACCTTC.

This clonotype was seen at least ten times. This sequence joins TRBV5-1 and TRBJ2-7; TRBD2 matches at 13 bases. The CDR3 spans 18 residues. Per germline, CDR1 SGHRS and CDR2 YFSETQ. With V trimmed by 4 bases and J by 7 bases, 17 bases remained unmatched. The DNA for the CDR3 is TGCGCCAGCAGCACCGGAGGGACTAGCGGGATTGGCAGTGAGGAGCAGTACTTC. As protein: CASSTGGTSGIGSEEQYF.

This clonotype was seen more than once but under ten times. This chain connects TRBV6-6 to TRBJ1-6; D is undetermined. Germline-derived CDR1 and CDR2 are MNHNY and SVGAGI (reference sequence). CDR3 length: 15 residues. Deletions cut 2 bases from V and 5 bases from J, with 10 bases between. Written as DNA, the CDR3 is TGTGCCAGCAGTTACCCCGGGTCTAATAATTCACCCCTCCACTTT. It encodes CASSYPGSNNSPLHF.

The V call is TRBV7-2, the J call TRBJ1-2; D not certain. The V and J ends lost 1 base and 8 bases respectively, with 11 bases between them. The CDR3 has 13 residues. The germline CDR1 and CDR2 sequences are SGHTA and FQGNSA. The CDR3 reads CASSLVVWRGYTF. The CDR3 DNA is TGTGCCAGCAGCTTAGTGGTTTGGAGGGGCTACACCTTC.

The chain carries TRBV5-5 and TRBJ1-1; unclear D gene. V gave up 3 bases and J gave up 6 bases, with 15 bases separating them. From germline, CDR1 is SGHKS and CDR2 YYEKEE (reference sequence). This CDR3 spans 14 amino acids. CDR3 residues: CASSSTIIAAEAFF. CDR3 DNA sequence: TGTGCCAGCAGCTCGACAATAATAGCCGCTGAAGCTTTCTTT.

In regard to this clonotype: Relative to the germline gene, one junction end is altered; a read error may explain this. The genes are TRBV9 and TRBJ2-7, with TRBD2 matching over 8 bases. Per germline, CDR1 SGDLS and CDR2 YYNGEE. This CDR3 spans 15 amino acids. CDR3 sequence reads: CASSETSGMTYEQHF. CDR3 nucleotides: TGTGCCAGCAGCGAAACTAGCGGAATGACCTACGAGCAGCACTTC.

The chain employs TRBV5-6 and TRBJ2-7; D possibly matches TRBD1 or TRBD2 (5 bases each). Per the germline V gene, CDR1 is SGHDT and CDR2 is YYEEEE. This CDR3 is 13 amino acids long. V was trimmed by 3 bases and J by 6 bases, leaving 13 bases between them. The CDR3: CASSSGRTLEQYF. The CDR3 nucleotides read TGTGCCAGCAGCTCGGGACGGACTCTCGAGCAGTACTTC.

This clonotype was detected ten times or more. This rearrangement joins TRBV7-6 to TRBJ2-7; the match to TRBD1 covers 8 bases. The CDR3 loop spans 15 amino acids. V shed 5 bases, J shed 2 bases, and the junction held 8 bases outside the gene matches. From germline, CDR1 is SGHVS and CDR2 FNYEAQ. The CDR3 coding sequence is TGTGCCAGCAGCACAGGGGGGACGTTAACCTACGAGCAGTACTTC. It is translated as CASSTGGTLTYEQYF.

The gene calls are TRBV9 and TRBJ2-2; 7 bases match TRBD1. Germline assignment: CDR1 SGDLS and CDR2 YYNGEE. This CDR3 has 13 residues. J was trimmed by 6 bases and V by 2 bases; bases with no gene match: 1. The CDR3 reads CASSVGQAGELFF. CDR3 nucleotide sequence: TGTGCCAGCAGCGTCGGACAGGCCGGGGAGCTGTTTTTT. Drawing the rest from reference TRBV9 and TRBJ2-2, the complete variable domain is DSGVTQTPKHLITATGQRVTLRCSPRSGDLSVYWYQQSLDQGLQFLIQYYNGEERAKGNILERFSAQQFPDLHSELNLSSLELGDSALYFCASSVGQAGELFFGEGSRLTVL.

With respect to this clonotype: Since a much larger clone is just one base distant, this may be a read error. No conserved phenylalanine or tryptophan is present at the end of the CDR3, so a read error is the likely explanation. This rearrangement joins TRBV7-8 to TRBJ2-5; D might be TRBD2 (6 bases). With 1 base removed from V and 0 bases from J, the gap between germline ends came to 15 bases. This CDR3 has 17 residues. In germline, CDR1 is SGHVS, CDR2 FQNEAQ. In DNA form, the CDR3 reads TGTGCCAGCAGCTTAGGGACCGCGGGGCTCCACCAAGAGACCCAGTACTTG. It encodes CASSLGTAGLHQETQYL.

This clonotype was detected only a few times. V is TRBV24-1 and J is TRBJ2-7; a weak D match, TRBD2 (5 bases). V was clipped by 4 bases and J by 1 base, with 7 bases between them. CDR1 KGHDR and CDR2 SFDVKD come from the germline V gene. CDR3 size: 13 residues. The CDR3 nucleotides read TGTGCCACCAGTGAACTAGGGTCCTACGAGCAGTACTTC. Translating gives CATSELGSYEQYF.

The rearrangement links TRBV9 to TRBJ1-1; D may be TRBD1 (6 bases). V was clipped by 4 bases and J by 1 base, with 14 bases between them. The CDR3 is 15 residues long. Germline V gene lookup returns CDR1 SGDLS and CDR2 YYNGEE. This CDR3 reads CASSLEVRGNTEAFF. DNA of the CDR3: TGTGCCAGCAGCTTAGAGGTCAGGGGGAACACTGAAGCTTTCTTT. The full variable domain, with the rest looked up from reference TRBV9 and TRBJ1-1, is DSGVTQTPKHLITATGQRVTLRCSPRSGDLSVYWYQQSLDQGLQFLIQYYNGEERAKGNILERFSAQQFPDLHSELNLSSLELGDSALYFCASSLEVRGNTEAFFGQGTRLTVV.

In this sample, this clonotype turned up many times. The chain joins TRBV15 to TRBJ2-7; D may be TRBD1 (5 bases). The CDR3 is 15 amino acids. The germline CDR1 and CDR2 sequences are LNHNV and YYDKDF (reference sequence). V was pared by 0 bases and J by 3 bases, with 12 bases between. CDR3 bases: TGTGCCACCAGCAGAGAGAATAAGGACATCTACGAGCAGTACTTC. Translation: CATSRENKDIYEQYF.

The sample holds many counts of this clonotype. The chain couples TRBV7-3 to TRBJ2-2; D unresolved. The CDR3 covers 13 residues. Germline assignment: CDR1 SGHTA and CDR2 FQGTGA. V lost 5 bases, J lost 4 bases, and 8 bases lay in between. CDR3 in amino acids: CASSAKFTGELFF. CDR3 sequence (DNA): TGTGCCAGCAGCGCCAAATTCACCGGGGAGCTGTTTTTT.

The CDR3 spells CASSQERGSAEAFF. CDR3 in DNA: TGCGCCAGCAGCCAAGAAAGAGGGTCCGCAGAAGCTTTCTTT. The chain is built from TRBV4-1 and TRBJ1-1; D unclear. The germline CDR1 and CDR2 sequences are MGHRA and YSYEKL. The CDR3 covers 14 residues. V dropped 0 bases and J dropped 8 bases, with 13 bases sitting between them.

This clonotype was found a few times. The junction departs from germline at one end; a sequencing error may be responsible. CDR3 region: CASRGDRAMNTEAFF. For the CDR3, the DNA is TGTGCCAGCAGGGGGGACAGAGCCATGAACACTGAAGCTTTCTTT. The J gene is TRBJ1-1, the V gene TRBV10-2; 7 positions agree with TRBD1. Germline CDR1 is WSHSY and CDR2 is SAAADI. CDR3 length: 15 residues.

This chain connects TRBV29-1 to TRBJ1-5, with TRBD1 as a possible D gene (5 bases). Trimming stripped 5 bases from V and 13 bases from J, with 18 bases between. The CDR3 spans 12 residues. Germline values: CDR1 SQVTM, CDR2 ANQGSEA. CDR3: CSVKPGDGEQHF. The CDR3 DNA reads as TGCAGCGTTAAGCCTGGGGACGGGGAGCAGCATTTT.

The rearrangement joins TRBV10-2 to TRBJ2-7; no reliable D call. Germline assignment: CDR1 WSHSY and CDR2 SAAADI. This CDR3 has 14 residues. The V end lost 3 bases, the J end lost 1 base, and 10 bases lay between the germline ends. CDR3 amino acids: CASSDFARSYEQYF. CDR3 nucleotide sequence: TGCGCCAGCAGTGATTTCGCGAGGTCCTACGAGCAGTACTTC.

With respect to this clonotype: With a much larger clone just one base away, this may be a read error. The chain is built from TRBV12-3 or TRBV12-4 and TRBJ1-1, with D possibly being TRBD1 (6 bases). Trimming took off 10 bases at V and 8 bases at J, with 14 bases between the two ends. This CDR3 contains 11 residues. CDR3 in DNA: TGTGCCAACCAACGACAGGCAGAAGCTTTCTTT. Translated: CANQRQAEAFF.

Ten or more counts support this clonotype. V and J are TRBV20-1 and TRBJ2-7; a possible D gene is TRBD1 (5 bases). Germline assignment: CDR1 DFQATT and CDR2 SNEGSKA (reference sequence). The CDR3 is 12 amino acids. The CDR3 DNA reads as TGCAGCGCAAGACAGTACTCCTACGAGCAGTACTTC. This encodes CSARQYSYEQYF.

This clonotype has at least ten counts. Germline and junction disagree at one end, which may indicate a read error. V gene TRBV4-1 combines with J gene TRBJ2-2; D is perhaps TRBD1 (6 bases). The germline CDR1 and CDR2 sequences are MGHRA and YSYEKL. The CDR3 has 14 residues. The CDR3 sequence: CASSQVRGTGELFF. CDR3 in DNA: TGTGCCAGCAGCCAAGTCAGGGGTACCGGGGAGCTGTTTTTT.

The rearrangement joins TRBV25-1 to TRBJ2-2; 7 bases align to TRBD1. Germline values: CDR1 MGHDK, CDR2 SYGVNS. V lost 5 bases and J lost 4; bases outside the gene matches: 7. CDR3 size: 15 residues. The DNA for the CDR3 is TGTGCCAGCAGTTTATCCGGGACAGCCACCGGGGAGCTGTTTTTT. Residues: CASSLSGTATGELFF.

This clonotype was seen ten or more times. V and J are TRBV20-1 and TRBJ2-7, with D perhaps matching TRBD1 (6 bases). Trimming cost V 5 bases and J 2 bases, with 16 bases left between them. This CDR3 contains 14 residues. Germline V gene sequence: CDR1 DFQATT, CDR2 SNEGSKA (reference sequence). The CDR3 sequence: CSAEPRQGPYEQYF. The CDR3 bases are TGCAGTGCTGAACCTAGGCAGGGGCCCTACGAGCAGTACTTC.

This clonotype has ten or more counts. This rearrangement joins TRBV7-9 to TRBJ2-6; 7 bases map to TRBD1. From germline, CDR1 is SEHNR and CDR2 FQNEAQ (reference sequence). The trim removed 5 bases at V and 1 base at J, leaving 5 bases unmatched. This CDR3 contains 16 residues. CDR3 residues: CASSPGQRSGANVLTF. CDR3 coding DNA: TGTGCCAGCAGCCCGGGACAGCGATCTGGGGCCAACGTCCTGACTTTC. Full variable domain (remainder filled in from reference TRBV7-9 and TRBJ2-6): DTGVSQNPRHKITKRGQNVTFRCDPISEHNRLYWYRQTLGQGPEFLTYFQNEAQLEKSRLLSDRFSAERPKGSFSTLEIQRTEQGDSAMYLCASSPGQRSGANVLTFGAGSRLTVL.

This chain uses TRBV2 with TRBJ2-2; TRBD2 matches at 8 bases. The CDR3 has 12 amino acids. Germline assignment: CDR1 SNHLY and CDR2 FYNNEI. In DNA form, the CDR3 reads TGTGCTAGCCAGCGGGAGACCGGGGAGCTGTTTTTT. This sequence encodes CASQRETGELFF.

This clonotype has a count of ten or more. This chain uses TRBV19 with TRBJ1-5, with D unresolved. The CDR3 has 14 residues. Trimming took off 1 base at V and 4 bases at J, with 8 bases between the two ends. CDR1 is LNHDA and CDR2 is SQIVND in the germline V gene (reference sequence). CDR3: CASSIVVENQPQHF. The CDR3 nucleotides read TGTGCCAGTAGTATAGTGGTGGAAAATCAGCCCCAGCATTTT.